This TCR beta chain was captured by sequencing in a study of identical twins (TCRdb year 2016). With respect to the entire study: To test whether fetal clonotypes persist, this study deep-sequenced TCR alpha and beta repertoires from monozygotic twins, from unrelated adults of various ages, and from cord blood. To rule out contamination, replicate twin experiments were performed at different times with different library preparation protocols. Beyond this particular receptor, the publication reports: Excess twin sharing in beta out-of-frame sequences was weaker because fewer shared sequences lowered the signal-to-noise ratio. Compared with coincidental sharing between unrelated individuals, out-of-frame TCR alpha sequences shared between twins showed an excess of sequences with low generation probability. Invariant T cells such as MAIT and iNKT could partly confound zero-insertion analyses, although diverse VJ usage argued against such confounding for most clonotypes. In monozygotic twins, out-of-frame TCR alpha sharing was systematically underestimated by recombination models, although the models agreed with sharing between unrelated individuals. Fewer insertions were carried by abundant cord blood beta clonotypes; a weaker similar trend was observed in young adult naive repertoires, while no such trend was observed in memory repertoires. Because the same donors could not be followed over many years, the conclusions relied on cross-sectional statistical analysis.

Only healthy Caucasian donors were included. This clonotype occurred once. Its antigen remains undetermined. It has no much larger one-base neighbor in the sample; base qualities were not kept. The junction shows trimming of 5 bases on V and 5 bases on J, and the gene matches do not reach 11 bases of it. CDR1 and CDR2 are drawn from the germline V gene: SGHAT, FQNNGV. CDR3 length: 15 amino acids, cysteine to phenylalanine. Kept here is only the CDR3 DNA, which spans 45 bases and is read in frame from base 1. The method behind the library was 5' RACE. Reads for this sample came from an Illumina HiSeq 2000. A universal primer binding site was added through template switching, and the final cDNA carried a unique molecular identifier so that TCR cDNA molecules could be counted accurately. First-strand cDNA for TCR alpha and beta chains was synthesized from specific primers in the conserved constant-segment region. To control for contamination, every cDNA library carried two barcodes: a SMART-Mk sample barcode plus Illumina barcodes. TruSeq adapter sequences along with Illumina sample barcodes were introduced in two successive PCR steps. The Illumina HiSeq platform was used with custom primers to sequence TCR alpha and beta cDNA libraries. From the authors' description of their analysis: Raw reads were processed with MiGEC to extract unique molecular identifiers, and MiXCR was used to determine CDR3 positions. For each individual, recombination models were inferred using an EM algorithm with the repgenHMM and IGoR tools. Shared clonotype analysis was performed with the tcR package in R, normalizing sharing by the product of cloneset sizes. To study raw recombination without the effects of thymic and clonal selection, out-of-frame nonproductive sequences were analyzed. TCRdb trimmed the raw reads at Q25, called clones with MiXCR and kept productive beta chains. Each CDR3 protein appears once, grouped with its most common genes and DNA. The V and J calls were not made by the authors but by TCRdb's processing. The sample table holds around 1.7 million distinct CDR3 sequences, of which about 31% were seen once. 0.25% to 0.3% of the sample goes to the ten largest clones.

Sample: cord blood. This TCR was recovered from a newborn girl in good health. The V gene is TRBV11-2 and the J gene is TRBJ1-1; a stretch of 7 junction bases matches TRBD1. The CDR3 is CASSGLQGRGTEAFF. The DNA sequence reads TGTGCCAGCAGCGGATTACAGGGGAGGGGAACTGAAGCTTTCTTT.